The 7 T cell receptor beta chains below come from one sample, sequenced in a study of blood T cell repertoires in COVID-19. Assay used: immunoSEQ multiplex PCR; TCRdb lists only in-frame clones, some missing. The top ten hold roughly 3% of the sample, which has approximately 180,000 clones, approximately 85% seen once. The sequencing input was peripheral blood. The receptors shown here come from a man aged 60 to 75 with acute or convalescent COVID-19.

V and J are TRBV21-1 and TRBJ2-1; the table's D call TRBD2 went unverified against the DNA. TRBV21-1 is recorded as a pseudogene. The CDR3 extends over 15 amino acids. The CDR3 is CASSKGIAGGDEQFF. Here the CDR3 DNA reads TGTGCCAGCAGCAAAGGAATCGCGGGAGGGGATGAGCAGTTCTTC.

This clone appeared a single time. The rearrangement uses TRBV7-9 and TRBJ1-6; TRBD1 might be the D (5 bases). The CDR3 covers 13 residues. The germline CDR1 and CDR2 sequences are SEHNR and FQNEAQ (reference sequence). Trimming removed 5 bases at V and 7 bases at J, with 9 bases between. The CDR3 reads CASSGGLNSPLHF. CDR3 coding DNA: TGTGCCAGCAGCGGGGGACTGAATTCACCCCTCCACTTT.

This chain uses TRBV7-9 with TRBJ1-1; 7 bases match TRBD1. V gave up 5 bases and J gave up 4 bases; unmatched junction bases: 16. CDR3 length equals 17 residues. Germline V gene data show CDR1 as SEHNR and CDR2 as FQNEAQ (reference sequence). The DNA of the CDR3 is TGTGCCAGCAGCCCAACTACCCCGACAGGGTTTGGCACTGAAGCTTTCTTT. Protein sequence: CASSPTTPTGFGTEAFF.

This clone was seen more than once but under ten times. The chain is built from TRBV2 and TRBJ2-1; 7 nucleotides agree with TRBD2. The CDR3 has 13 residues. V was pared by 6 bases and J by 2 bases, with 1 base of the junction left unmatched. CDR1 SNHLY and CDR2 FYNNEI come from the germline V gene. The CDR3 here is CASRSGTYNEQFF. CDR3 bases: TGTGCCAGCAGAAGCGGGACCTACAATGAGCAGTTCTTC.

The CDR3: CASGQNSNQPQHF. In nucleotides, the CDR3 is TGTGCCAGTGGACAGAATAGCAATCAGCCCCAGCATTTT. The chain combines TRBV19 with TRBJ1-5, with a tentative D call TRBD1 (6 bases). Trimming left V 8 bases short and J 0 bases short, with 8 bases between. This CDR3 has 13 residues. CDR1 is LNHDA and CDR2 is SQIVND in the germline V gene (reference sequence).

The V and J genes are TRBV27 and TRBJ2-7; 9 nucleotides match TRBD1. Germline lookup yields CDR1 MNHEY and CDR2 SMNVEV (reference sequence). Trimming at V came to 6 bases and at J to 4 bases, leaving 4 bases not matched to a gene. The CDR3 covers 13 residues. For the CDR3, the DNA is TGTGCCAGCAGGCGACAGGGGGAATACGAGCAGTACTTC. Encoded protein: CASRRQGEYEQYF.

The chain combines TRBV28 with TRBJ2-1; 7 nucleotides line up with TRBD2. V dropped 6 bases and J dropped 1; count of bases not matched to a gene: 15. CDR1 and CDR2 (germline): MDHEN, SYDVKM. CDR3 length: 18 amino acids. In DNA, the CDR3 is TGTGCCAGCAGCCGCTTACATTCAAGCGGGGCTTCCTACAATGAGCAGTTCTTC. It translates to CASSRLHSSGASYNEQFF. The full variable domain, in which reference TRBV28 and TRBJ2-1 provide the parts outside the CDR3, is DVKVTQSSRYLVKRTGEKVFLECVQDMDHENMFWYRQDPGLGLRLIYFSYDVKMKEKGDIPEGYSVSREKKERFSLILESASTNQTSMYLCASSRLHSSGASYNEQFFGPGTRLTVL.